The present TCR beta chain was sequenced within a study of shared clonotypes between healthy human individuals. Whole-study findings and limits: Represented genetic and exposure-history diversity was restricted by having few donors. Generation of non-shared clonotypes was less probable than generation of clonotypes shared by all four donors. What naive subsets generally showed was a larger estimated richness than memory subsets showed.

A remark on this clone: What it binds is unknown.

Trimming removed 5 bases from V and 3 bases from J; junction bases left unmatched: 0. Looked up from germline, CDR1 is MGHRA and CDR2 is YSYEKL. This CDR3 contains 14 residues. TCRdb keeps only in-frame clones here, not all; method: immunoSEQ multiplex PCR. The sample contains hundreds of thousands of clones, 60% to 80% of which appear only once. This chain connects TRBV4-1 to TRBJ2-7; 14 positions match TRBD2. Specimen: memory CD4+ T cells sorted from blood. The subset is: CD45RA-negative fraction. This clonotype was obtained from a woman aged 30 to 39 in good health. The CDR3, as DNA: TGCGCCAGCAGCGGGACTAGCGGGGGCTACGAGCAGTACTTC. Amino acids: CASSGTSGGYEQYF.